These 29 T cell receptor beta chains were all obtained from the same sample, sequenced in a study of T cell changes during pregnancy in multiple sclerosis. Sequenced by immunoSEQ multiplex PCR; TCRdb stores in-frame clones only, minus some. This repertoire shows 55,000 to 80,000 clones, 90% to 95% found once; its top ten account for about 0.5%. This material consisted of peripheral blood, taken in the third trimester of pregnancy. The receptors stem from a female donor with multiple sclerosis, enrolled in a pregnancy study.

Here the CDR3 reads CSVERGGSYNEQFF. The DNA of the CDR3 is TGCAGCGTAGAACGAGGGGGTTCCTACAATGAGCAGTTCTTC. The rearrangement links TRBV29-1 to TRBJ2-1; D may be TRBD1 (6 bases). V was trimmed by 6 bases and J by 1 base, leaving 13 bases between them. This CDR3 is 14 amino acids long. Per the germline V gene, CDR1 is SQVTM and CDR2 is ANQGSEA.

The chain recombines TRBV4-2 with TRBJ2-1; no firm D call. CDR3 length: 14 amino acids. V was pared by 0 bases and J by 9 bases, with 12 bases between. Per germline, CDR1 LGHNA and CDR2 YNFKEQ. The CDR3: CASSQDLNSREQFF. Here the CDR3 DNA reads TGTGCCAGCAGCCAAGATCTTAATAGCCGTGAGCAGTTCTTC.

This clone was detected only once. The chain is built from TRBV7-2 and TRBJ2-3, with 7 bases identical to TRBD2. The CDR3 runs 16 residues. Germline CDR1 is SGHTA and CDR2 is FQGNSA. Trimming at V came to 1 base and at J to 5 bases, leaving 9 bases not matched to a gene. Here the CDR3 reads CASSLVWSGGQDTQYF. The CDR3 DNA is TGTGCCAGCAGCTTAGTCTGGTCGGGGGGTCAAGATACGCAGTATTTT. Combining the CDR3 with reference TRBV7-2 and TRBJ2-3 gives the whole variable domain GAGVSQSPSNKVTEKGKDVELRCDPISGHTALYWYRQSLGQGLEFLIYFQGNSAPDKSGLPSDRFSAERTGGSVSTLTIQRTQQEDSAVYLCASSLVWSGGQDTQYFGPGTRLTVL.

The chain employs TRBV25-1 and TRBJ1-1, with unresolved D. Germline V gene data show CDR1 as MGHDK and CDR2 as SYGVNS. CDR3 size: 12 residues. V shed 2 bases and J shed 10 bases, with 11 bases lying between them. CDR3 sequence: CASSEVGVGAFF. Here the CDR3 DNA reads TGTGCCAGCAGTGAAGTAGGAGTAGGAGCTTTCTTT.

This clone was seen only once. V usage is TRBV9 and J usage is TRBJ2-1; 11 bases map to TRBD2. Unmatched junction bases numbered 13, after V lost 4 bases and J lost 10 bases. The CDR3 runs 16 residues. The germline V gene has CDR1 SGDLS and CDR2 YYNGEE. CDR3 in amino acids: CASSLFSGGANGEQFF. CDR3 bases: TGTGCCAGCAGCTTGTTTAGCGGGGGGGCCAACGGAGAGCAGTTCTTC. Full variable domain (remainder filled in from reference TRBV9 and TRBJ2-1): DSGVTQTPKHLITATGQRVTLRCSPRSGDLSVYWYQQSLDQGLQFLIQYYNGEERAKGNILERFSAQQFPDLHSELNLSSLELGDSALYFCASSLFSGGANGEQFFGPGTRLTVL.

The chain combines TRBV9 with TRBJ2-7, with 8 positions matching TRBD2. The V segment lost 0 bases and the J segment 9 bases; nucleotides outside the gene matches: 8. The CDR3 extends over 14 amino acids. Germline V gene lookup returns CDR1 SGDLS and CDR2 YYNGEE. CDR3 in amino acids: CASSVVGSGDSQYF. The CDR3 DNA is TGTGCCAGCAGCGTAGTAGGTAGCGGGGACTCGCAGTACTTC.

The rearrangement joins TRBV7-3 to TRBJ2-3; 9 bases are shared with TRBD2. CDR1 is SGHTA and CDR2 is FQGTGA in the germline V gene. V lost 6 bases to trimming and J lost 6 bases; unmatched junction nucleotides: 10. This CDR3 contains 15 residues. The DNA of the CDR3 is TGTGCCAGCAGGCAAGCGGGGGGCCGTCAGGATACGCAGTATTTT. Amino acids: CASRQAGGRQDTQYF. Using reference TRBV7-3 and TRBJ2-3 for the parts outside the CDR3, the full variable domain is GAGVSQTPSNKVTEKGKYVELRCDPISGHTALYWYRQSLGQGPEFLIYFQGTGAADDSGLPNDRFFAVRPEGSVSTLKIQRTERGDSAVYLCASRQAGGRQDTQYFGPGTRLTVL.

The chain employs TRBV5-5 and TRBJ2-1, with 7 bases lining up with TRBD1. V shed 0 bases, J shed 7 bases, and the junction held 4 bases outside the gene matches. The CDR3 sequence is 14 residues long. Germline V CDR1 and CDR2: SGHKS, YYEKEE (reference sequence). CDR3 in DNA: TGTGCCAGCAGCTTGGTATCAGGGGGTAATGAGCAGTTCTTC. Translated, it gives CASSLVSGGNEQFF.

V gene TRBV7-2 combines with J gene TRBJ1-6; D is perhaps TRBD1 (6 bases). The CDR3 loop spans 15 amino acids. Trimming cost V 5 bases and J 8 bases, with 16 bases left between them. Germline V gene sequence: CDR1 SGHTA, CDR2 FQGNSA. CDR3 nucleotide sequence: TGTGCCAGCAGCCGAGTACAGGGAACTTATTCACCCCTCCACTTT. Translating it yields CASSRVQGTYSPLHF.

The rearrangement joins TRBV4-1 to TRBJ1-1; D is unclear. Germline V gene data show CDR1 as MGHRA and CDR2 as YSYEKL. The CDR3 loop spans 15 amino acids. The V gene lost 0 bases and the J gene lost 11 bases, with 19 bases spanning the gap. The CDR3 region has the DNA TGCGCCAGCAGCCAAGATCGAGGGATCCCGAAGATTGCTTTCTTT. Residues: CASSQDRGIPKIAFF.

The J gene is TRBJ2-3, the V gene TRBV9; 8 nucleotides agree with TRBD2. Per the germline V gene, CDR1 is SGDLS and CDR2 is YYNGEE. V was clipped by 4 bases and J by 6 bases; unmatched bases: 13. The CDR3 is 16 amino acids. The CDR3 sequence is CASSRAPGLVSDTQYF. CDR3 DNA sequence: TGTGCCAGCAGCCGCGCCCCGGGACTAGTGTCGGATACGCAGTATTTT.

The chain carries TRBV6-5 and TRBJ1-2; 7 bases align to TRBD1. There are 14 residues in the CDR3. V was clipped by 5 bases and J by 4 bases; unmatched bases: 7. CDR1 and CDR2 (germline): MNHEY, SVGAGI. The CDR3 sequence: CASSIEGGGYGYTF. CDR3 in DNA: TGTGCCAGCAGTATTGAAGGGGGCGGCTATGGCTACACCTTC.

V and J are TRBV7-9 and TRBJ2-7, with a tentative D call TRBD1 (5 bases). V lost 1 base to trimming and J lost 5 bases, with 15 bases between them. Germline values: CDR1 SEHNR, CDR2 FQNEAQ (reference sequence). The CDR3 totals 15 residues. CDR3 sequence (DNA): TGTGCCAGCAGCTTAGTGTTAGGGGAATGGAACGAGCAGTACTTC. Protein: CASSLVLGEWNEQYF.

The chain employs TRBV9 and TRBJ2-1, with D unresolved. The germline V gene encodes CDR1 SGDLS and CDR2 YYNGEE. The CDR3 totals 15 residues. V was cut by 3 bases and J by 6 bases, with 16 bases left in between. This CDR3 reads CASSEMPLGSNEQFF. DNA for the CDR3: TGTGCCAGCAGCGAGATGCCACTGGGCTCCAATGAGCAGTTCTTC.

CDR3 DNA: TGTGCCAGCAGCCAGGGGATGGGGCAGCCCCAGCATTTT. Translating gives CASSQGMGQPQHF. J is TRBJ1-5 and V is TRBV5-7, with D perhaps matching TRBD1 (6 bases). TRBV5-7 is noted as an ORF with a role that remains uncertain. The CDR3 has 13 residues. The V end was cut by 4 bases, the J end by 7 bases, with 12 bases between.

This clone was detected only once. V usage is TRBV7-6 and J usage is TRBJ2-3, with D perhaps matching TRBD2 (5 bases). Germline loops: CDR1 SGHVS, CDR2 FNYEAQ. CDR3 size: 15 residues. V was clipped by 1 base and J by 0 bases, with 8 bases between them. The CDR3 DNA follows: TGTGCCAGCAGCTTAGGCCCGGGAAGCACAGATACGCAGTATTTT. Protein sequence: CASSLGPGSTDTQYF.

This chain connects TRBV7-8 to TRBJ2-1, with TRBD1 matching 8 bases. The germline gives CDR1 SGHVS, CDR2 FQNEAQ. The CDR3 consists of 15 residues. V was pared by 4 bases and J by 6 bases, with 8 bases of the junction left unmatched. In DNA form, the CDR3 reads TGTGCCAGCAGCTCGACAGGGGCCAGCGTCAATGAGCAGTTCTTC. As protein: CASSSTGASVNEQFF. The full variable domain, in which reference TRBV7-8 and TRBJ2-1 provide the parts outside the CDR3, is GAGVSQSPRYKVAKRGQDVALRCDPISGHVSLFWYQQALGQGPEFLTYFQNEAQLDKSGLPSDRFFAERPEGSVSTLKIQRTQQEDSAVYLCASSSTGASVNEQFFGPGTRLTVL.

This chain links TRBV19 with TRBJ1-6; 10 positions match TRBD1. The CDR3 is 15 amino acids. CDR1 and CDR2 (germline): LNHDA, SQIVND (reference sequence). V lost 7 bases and J lost 9; bases outside the gene matches: 9. CDR3 DNA: TGTGCCAGTACCCCGGGACAGGGGTTCATTTCACCCCTCCACTTT. Protein: CASTPGQGFISPLHF.

This clone occurred once. The chain employs TRBV5-4 and TRBJ1-5; D uncertain. CDR3 length equals 12 residues. The germline gives CDR1 SGHNT, CDR2 YYREEE (reference sequence). The V end lost 4 bases, the J end lost 4 bases, and 6 bases lay between the germline ends. The CDR3 reads CASSVQNQPQHF. The CDR3, as DNA: TGTGCCAGCAGCGTTCAGAATCAGCCCCAGCATTTT.

The CDR3 here is CAWTQGQHSGNTIYF. DNA for the CDR3: TGTGCCTGGACTCAGGGACAGCACTCTGGAAACACCATATATTTT. The rearrangement links TRBV30 to TRBJ1-3, with 7 positions matching TRBD1. V shed 4 bases and J 0 bases; nucleotides not matched to a gene: 6. This CDR3 is 15 amino acids long. The germline V gene encodes CDR1 GTSNPN and CDR2 SVGIG (reference sequence). Full variable domain (missing parts from reference TRBV30 and TRBJ1-3): SQTIHQWPATLVQPVGSPLSLECTVEGTSNPNLYWYRQAAGRGLQLLFYSVGIGQISSEVPQNLSASRPQDRQFILSSKKLLLSDSGFYLCAWTQGQHSGNTIYFGEGSWLTVV.

The chain employs TRBV6-6 and TRBJ2-1; 10 bases match TRBD1. V lost 2 bases, J lost 7 bases, and 8 bases stayed unmatched. The germline CDR1 and CDR2 sequences are MNHNY and SVGAGI (reference sequence). This CDR3 has 16 residues. The CDR3, as DNA: TGTGCCAGCAGTTACGGGACAGGGGCTTTAGGGAATGAGCAGTTCTTC. Translation gives CASSYGTGALGNEQFF.

The rearrangement uses TRBV6-5 and TRBJ2-6; TRBD2 matches 8 bases. Germline CDR1 reads MNHEY; CDR2 reads SVGAGI. The V and J ends lost 8 bases and 0 bases, in that order; junction bases with no gene match: 3. The CDR3 has 15 amino acids. The CDR3 DNA reads as TGTGCCAGCTTCCGGGGGGGCTCTGGGGCCAACGTCCTGACTTTC. It specifies CASFRGGSGANVLTF.

The rearrangement uses TRBV19 and TRBJ1-6; 7 nucleotides line up with TRBD1. Germline assignment: CDR1 LNHDA and CDR2 SQIVND (reference sequence). The ends lost 10 bases at V and 0 bases at J; junction bases unmatched: 6. CDR3 length: 15 amino acids. The CDR3 here is CATQGGGSYNSPLHF. The CDR3 DNA follows: TGTGCCACCCAGGGGGGTGGCTCCTATAATTCACCCCTCCACTTT.

This chain joins TRBV6-4 and TRBJ2-2; no firm D call. The CDR3 covers 14 residues. Germline-derived CDR1 and CDR2 are MRHNA and SNTAGT. Trimming shortened V by 5 bases and J by 0 bases, and 7 bases separated the two germline ends. CDR3 residues: CASSPGPNTGELFF. The CDR3 region has the DNA TGTGCCAGCAGTCCGGGTCCGAACACCGGGGAGCTGTTTTTT.

The V and J genes are TRBV15 and TRBJ2-2; 8 nucleotides match TRBD1. The length of the CDR3 is 17 residues. With V trimmed by 5 bases and J by 7 bases, 15 bases remained unmatched. The germline gives CDR1 LNHNV, CDR2 YYDKDF (reference sequence). CDR3 loop: CATSRLGGRGPVGELFF. In DNA form, the CDR3 reads TGTGCCACCAGCCGGCTTGGTGGCAGGGGGCCCGTCGGGGAGCTGTTTTTT.

This sequence joins TRBV5-6 and TRBJ2-7; tentative D call: TRBD2 (6 bases). CDR1 is SGHDT, CDR2 YYEEEE, per germline. CDR3 length: 14 residues. The germline V and J ends were trimmed by 4 bases and 5 bases, with 16 bases remaining between them. The CDR3 spells CASSPAGWSNEQYF. DNA for the CDR3: TGTGCCAGCAGCCCGGCGGGGTGGAGTAACGAGCAGTACTTC.

This clone is a singleton in its sample. The chain couples TRBV30 to TRBJ2-1; no clear D gene. The CDR3 sequence is 15 residues long. V gave up 0 bases and J gave up 4 bases, with 13 bases separating them. The germline gives CDR1 GTSNPN, CDR2 SVGIG (reference sequence). CDR3 sequence (DNA): TGTGCCTGGAGTGTACTTGGTTCCCTTTACAATGAGCAGTTCTTC. This gives the protein CAWSVLGSLYNEQFF.

The V gene is TRBV20-1, the J gene TRBJ2-5, with unresolved D. The germline V gene has CDR1 DFQATT and CDR2 SNEGSKA (reference sequence). This CDR3 spans 11 amino acids. The V end was cut by 0 bases, the J end by 5 bases, with 4 bases between. The CDR3 DNA reads TGCAGTGCTAGAGAACAGGAGACCCAGTACTTC. The encoded protein is CSAREQETQYF.

This clone appeared a single time. Other DNA sequences in the same sample also yield this CDR3. This chain links TRBV29-1 with TRBJ1-2, with a possible D match to TRBD1 (5 bases). V shed 3 bases and J shed 5 bases, with 16 bases lying between them. The germline gives CDR1 SQVTM, CDR2 ANQGSEA. The CDR3 contains 14 residues. CDR3: CSVETGGVGYGYTF. CDR3 DNA sequence: TGCAGCGTTGAGACGGGGGGGGTTGGATATGGCTACACCTTC.